This is a list of T cell receptor beta chains from one sample in a study of T cells in Graves' hyperthyroidism and ophthalmopathy. TCRdb processed the multiplex PCR reads anew with MiXCR; each CDR3 protein has one entry. The sample carries about 640,000 distinct CDR3 sequences, less than 25% recorded once. The sequenced sample consisted of blood. All receptors derive from a man under 40 with Graves' ophthalmopathy. Each CDR3 is given with its conserved first and last residue. The D gene is left open where the match is weak. Only some rows state a clone size, as once, few, many or a class for expanded clones.

>.|TRBJ2-3|TRBV20-1|.
TGCAGTGCTAGAGATGGAGCTGCGTATGGGAGGAAAGCGGAGCCAGATACGCAGTATTTT
CSARDGAAYGRKAEPDTQYF
>.|TRBJ2-5|TRBV4-1|few
TGCGCCAGCAGCCAAGATCCAGCCCCCCAAGAGACCCAGTACTTC
CASSQDPAPQETQYF
>.|TRBJ1-2|TRBV5-5|.
TGTGCCAGCAGCTTGGCGGATGGCTACACCTTC
CASSLADGYTF
>.|TRBJ2-7|TRBV20-1|.
TGCAGTGCTAGAGATTCGGGACCGCTCTACGAGCAGTACTTC
CSARDSGPLYEQYF
>TRBD1|TRBJ1-1|TRBV7-9|.
TGTGCCAGCAGCCCGGACAGGGGAGACACTGAAGCTTTCTTT
CASSPDRGDTEAFF
>.|TRBJ2-1|TRBV4-1|.
TGCGCCAGCAGAGGTAGCGGAGCCTACAATGAGCAGTTCTTC
CASRGSGAYNEQFF
>.|TRBJ2-6|TRBV27|few
TGTGCCAGCAGTAAGGACAAGCTCCTCTCTGGGGCCAACGTCCTGACTTTC
CASSKDKLLSGANVLTF
>TRBD1|TRBJ1-2|TRBV3-1|many
TGTGCCAGCAGCGACCGGGACAGGGCTGGCTACACCTTC
CASSDRDRAGYTF
>TRBD2|TRBJ2-1|TRBV15|.
TGTGCCACCAGCGGGCCCTCCGGGACTAGGGACGATGAGCAGTTCTTC
CATSGPSGTRDDEQFF
>.|TRBJ2-1|TRBV20-1|.
TGCAGTGCCAAAGGGGGAGCAGCAAACAATGAACAGTTCTTC
CSAKGGAANNEQFF
>TRBD1|TRBJ2-6|TRBV7-9|.
TGTGCCAGCACCTCCTCCGGGACAGGGGGCGTTCGGACCCGCTCTGGGGCCAACGTCCTGACTTTC
CASTSSGTGGVRTRSGANVLTF
>.|TRBJ2-7|TRBV30|.
TGTGCCTGGGGCCCTAGAGGCGAGCAGTACTTC
CAWGPRGEQYF
>.|TRBJ1-1|TRBV4-1|.
TGCGCCAGCAGCCAAGCGGGACGGATAGAAGCTTTCTTT
CASSQAGRIEAFF
>TRBD1|TRBJ1-6|TRBV6-2/TRBV6-3|few
TGTGCCAGCAGTACAGGGGGATCACCCCTCCACTTT
CASSTGGSPLHF